This T cell receptor (beta chain) was recovered during a study of cytomegalovirus exposure and HLA in healthy donors. Study background: Later, an analysis reported that the 130 or so validation repertoires had used the same platform as the approximately 720 first-cohort repertoires. Study-level findings and limits: The finding came from a later analysis; first-cohort TCR clusters tended to co-occur in the roughly 120 validation repertoires. CMV antigen specificity of three CMV-associated chains was confirmed in vitro.

Points on this clone: Its antigen is unidentified.

The CDR3 has 16 residues. Germline CDR1 reads KGHSH; CDR2 reads LQKENI. V was pared by 0 bases and J by 4 bases, with 15 bases between. Sequencing used immunoSEQ multiplex PCR; TCRdb keeps in-frame clones, though not all of them. The data show about 200,000 clones, 84% seen once. The donors were part of the validation cohort of roughly 110 subjects. That cohort was separate from the first cohort, which comprised 670 or so subjects. The sequence came from a woman in her twenties or thirties in good health and CMV-seropositive. Material for sequencing was PBMCs. The chain joins TRBV18 to TRBJ2-5, with TRBD1 as a possible D gene (5 bases). The CDR3 nucleotides are TGTGCCAGCTCACCACCGGAAGGGGCTTTGGGAGAGACCCAGTACTTC. Protein sequence: CASSPPEGALGETQYF.